This TCR beta chain was captured in a study of beta chain features in type 1 diabetes. Across the whole study: No patient-donor differences in age, gender, total cells or subset yield.

This clone has just a few counts. Investigators reverse transcribed all isolated RNA, so they sequenced expressed TCRB transcripts. Produced via immunoSEQ multiplex PCR; TCRdb's table is partial and in-frame only. The data show some 900,000 clones, 15% to 20% seen once. CDR1 is MGHDK, CDR2 SYGVNS, per germline. The CDR3 runs to 15 residues. V dropped 1 base and J dropped 7 bases, with 17 bases sitting between them. The material sequenced was naive CD4+ T cells from blood. The receptor's source is a woman aged 18-29 years in good health. The chain links TRBV25-1 to TRBJ2-7; tentative D call: TRBD2 (5 bases). As DNA, the CDR3 is TGTGCCAGCAGTGAATTGGGTCCGGGATCGGAGGAGCAGTACTTC. It encodes CASSELGPGSEEQYF.